A single T cell receptor beta chain is shown here with its context. Antigen unknown. The CDR3 loop spans 14 amino acids. The germline V gene has CDR1 MNHEY and CDR2 SVGAGI. Trimming cost V 0 bases and J 4 bases, with 10 bases left between them. This entry belongs to a study of graft-versus-host responses after intestinal transplantation. In the study overall: As for transplant type, recipients had multivisceral, liver-intestinal, or isolated intestinal grafts.

Whole-study results and caveats: Recipient marrow harbored GvH clones, some of which surfaced first in ileum or blood.

This table comes from immunoSEQ multiplex PCR, and its TCRdb copy is limited to in-frame clones, with some not included. The data show about 130,000 clones, roughly 92% seen once. The specimen was unstimulated CD4+ T cells sorted from spleen or lymph node cells, collected before intestinal transplant. This rearrangement joins TRBV6-5 to TRBJ2-7; no definite D call. The clonotype originates from a human donor who received an intestinal transplant. This chain's CDR3 is CASSYSAGEYEQYF. CDR3 nucleotides: TGTGCCAGCAGTTACTCAGCAGGAGAATACGAGCAGTACTTC.